This T cell receptor beta chain emerged from a study of control samples from healthy donors and cancer patients. Measured with immunoSEQ multiplex PCR; TCRdb has only the in-frame clones, and not every one. This sample has roughly 200,000 clones, with just under 95% found just once. Sequenced sample: blood. This receptor was taken from a man aged 50-60 years in good health.

Here the CDR3 DNA reads TGCGCCAGCAGCTTGGCCCGTGGGGGGATGAACACTGAAGCTTTCTTT. This sequence encodes CASSLARGGMNTEAFF. V gene TRBV5-1 combines with J gene TRBJ1-1; maybe TRBD1 (5 bases). V was trimmed by 0 bases and J by 0 bases, leaving 12 bases between them. Germline V CDR1 and CDR2: SGHRS, YFSETQ. The CDR3 sequence is 16 residues long.